This T cell receptor (beta chain) was captured in a study of T-cell reconstitution after alpha-beta-depleted transplantation in children. Unique molecular identifiers were used in preparing the TCRbeta library. TCRdb called the PCR reads again in MiXCR, with one record for every CDR3 protein. The sample shows some 110,000 distinct CDR3 sequences, 10% of them seen only once. V shed 5 bases and J shed 2 bases, with 13 bases lying between them. The CDR3 contains 14 residues. Per the germline V gene, CDR1 is DFQATT and CDR2 is SNEGSKA (reference sequence). This clonotype was detected only a few times. The TCR comes from a boy younger than 10 with acute lymphoblastic leukemia, due to receive a stem cell transplant. This specimen was PBMCs, taken before TCRalphabeta/CD19-depleted stem cell transplant. This chain joins TRBV20-1 and TRBJ1-5; D remains unclear. This CDR3 is CSAAGVLGNQPQHF. CDR3 DNA: TGCAGTGCTGCAGGAGTTTTGGGCAATCAGCCCCAGCATTTT.